This TCR beta chain emerged from a study of CD4 T cells in relation to SARS-CoV-2 and coronaviruses. Comment on this clone: The target antigen is unknown.

Unexposed donor CD4+ T cells date from about 2011-2018, before the COVID-19 pandemic. The cells were cultured for approximately 10 days before CD4+ T cells were isolated. PBMCs were plated at about 2 million per well in IL-2-containing medium. TCRdb's table, derived via immunoSEQ multiplex PCR, lists solely in-frame clones and lacks some. The sample lists about 23,000 clones, less than 85% seen once, with 29% in the top ten. The CDR3 is made up of 15 amino acids. V trimming: 5 bases; J trimming: 6 bases; junction bases outside the gene matches: 9. Germline CDR1 reads MNHEY; CDR2 reads SVGAGI. The chain has TRBV6-5 and TRBJ1-4; TRBD1 agrees at 7 bases. The sequence came from a human donor in good health. The sample consisted of CD4+ T cells from PBMCs, cultured in vitro. The DNA for the CDR3 is TGTGCCAGCAGTCCTGACAGGGCAGATGATGAAAAACTGTTTTTT. Protein: CASSPDRADDEKLFF.